A few counts support the clone carrying this T cell receptor (beta chain). Antigen specificity is unknown. V gave up 5 bases and J gave up 3 bases; unmatched junction bases: 8. Germline V gene data show CDR1 as SEHNR and CDR2 as FQNEAQ (reference sequence). This CDR3 comprises 15 residues. Donors each provided around 10 milliliters of peripheral blood. A J-beta primer mix and a sample-barcoded 5' primer were used in a second PCR of roughly 6 to 12 cycles. Each cDNA molecule was tagged by a template-switch adaptor that had 12 random nucleotides. In TCRdb, the 5' RACE reads were re-called with MiXCR into one record per CDR3 protein. Among 600,000 to 900,000 distinct CDR3 sequences listed, 25% to 30% were seen once. This entry belongs to a study of blood T cells in healthy people across ages. Broader study findings: Significant beta diversity loss was already apparent by age around 40, declining roughly linearly. Lack of knowledge of donor CMV status possibly confounded expanded clonotype changes.

The same sample was also studied in work on T cells of mothers and their children.

The gene calls are TRBV7-9 and TRBJ1-2; TRBD1 matches at 8 bases. The receptor comes from a boy under 18 in good health. The sample consisted of blood. The CDR3 bases are TGTGCCAGCAGCGGGGGGGACAGGTCGGACTATGGCTACACCTTC. Protein sequence: CASSGGDRSDYGYTF.